This T cell receptor beta chain originates from a study of shared clonotypes between healthy human individuals. The V and J ends lost 4 bases and 1 base respectively, with 10 bases between them. Looked up from germline, CDR1 is LGHNA and CDR2 is YSLEER. This CDR3 is built from 14 residues. The method was immunoSEQ multiplex PCR; TCRdb's version includes in-frame clones alone and lacks a portion of them. The sample consists of under 1,900,000 clones, approximately 98.5% of them appearing once. The specimen was naive CD4+ T cells sorted from blood. Documented subset: CD45RA+ positively selected. The sequence was collected from a man aged 25-45 years in good health. The rearrangement links TRBV4-3 to TRBJ1-1; D may be TRBD1 (5 bases). CDR3 coding DNA: TGCGCCAGCAGCCCGGGACGGAAGAACACTGAAGCTTTCTTT. Translation gives CASSPGRKNTEAFF.